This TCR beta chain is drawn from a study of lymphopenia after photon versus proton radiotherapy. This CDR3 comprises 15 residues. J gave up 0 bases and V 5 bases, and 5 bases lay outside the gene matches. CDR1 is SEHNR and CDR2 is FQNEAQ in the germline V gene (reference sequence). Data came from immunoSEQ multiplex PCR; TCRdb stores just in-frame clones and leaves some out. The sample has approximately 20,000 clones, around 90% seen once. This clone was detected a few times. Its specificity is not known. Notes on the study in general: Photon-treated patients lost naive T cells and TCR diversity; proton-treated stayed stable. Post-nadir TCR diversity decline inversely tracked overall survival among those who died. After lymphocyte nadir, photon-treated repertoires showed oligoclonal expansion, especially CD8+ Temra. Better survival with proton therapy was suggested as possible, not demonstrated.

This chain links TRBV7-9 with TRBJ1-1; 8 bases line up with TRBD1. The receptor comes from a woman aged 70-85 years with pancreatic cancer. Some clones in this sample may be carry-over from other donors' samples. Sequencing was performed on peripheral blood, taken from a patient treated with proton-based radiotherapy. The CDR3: CASSRWTGLNTEAFF. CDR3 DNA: TGTGCCAGCAGCCGATGGACAGGGTTGAACACTGAAGCTTTCTTT.